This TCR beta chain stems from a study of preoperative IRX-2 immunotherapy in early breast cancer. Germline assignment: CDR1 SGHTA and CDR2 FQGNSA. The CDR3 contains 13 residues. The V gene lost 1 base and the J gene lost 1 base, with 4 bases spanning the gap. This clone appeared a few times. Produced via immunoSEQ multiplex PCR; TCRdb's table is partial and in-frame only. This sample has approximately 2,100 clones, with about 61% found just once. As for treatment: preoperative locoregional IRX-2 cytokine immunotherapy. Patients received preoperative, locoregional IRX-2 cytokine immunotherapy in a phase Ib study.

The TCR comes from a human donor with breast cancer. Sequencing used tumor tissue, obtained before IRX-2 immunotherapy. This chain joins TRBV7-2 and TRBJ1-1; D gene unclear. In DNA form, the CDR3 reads TGTGCCAGCAGCTTAGGCAGGAACACTGAAGCTTTCTTT. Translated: CASSLGRNTEAFF. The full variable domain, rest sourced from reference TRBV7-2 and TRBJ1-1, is GAGVSQSPSNKVTEKGKDVELRCDPISGHTALYWYRQSLGQGLEFLIYFQGNSAPDKSGLPSDRFSAERTGGSVSTLTIQRTQQEDSAVYLCASSLGRNTEAFFGQGTRLTVV.